This record covers a single TCR beta chain. Its antigen is undetermined. The donors were members of the validation cohort comprising about 120 subjects, separate from the approximately 710-subject first cohort. Generated by immunoSEQ multiplex PCR, the TCRdb table keeps only in-frame clones and is missing some. The sample includes approximately 230,000 clones, more than 75% of them seen just once. This sample was included in a study of cytomegalovirus exposure and HLA in healthy donors. Overall study context: The roughly 120 validation repertoires, a later analysis reported, used the same platform as the 666 first-cohort repertoires.

Study-level results: Associated with cytomegalovirus, according to the listing, were around 170 TCR beta chains.

The sequence derives from a man younger than 35 in good health and CMV-seropositive. The sequencing sample was made of PBMCs.

In nucleotides, the CDR3 is TGTGCCAGCAGTAGGCAGCCGAGCTCCTACGAGCAGTACTTC. This encodes CASSRQPSSYEQYF. The genes are TRBV6-5 and TRBJ2-7; D remains unclear. Germline V CDR1 and CDR2: MNHEY, SVGAGI. The CDR3 contains 14 residues. Trimming took 5 bases from V and 0 from J, leaving 11 bases between them.